This T cell receptor beta chain originates from a study of Ad26.COV2.S vaccination and SARS-CoV-2 variants. For the study at large: Donor got 5x10^10 or 1x10^11 viral particles of Ad26.COV2.S. Study-wide results and caveats: Vaccine recipients surpassed placebo recipients in spike-specific TCR breadth.

On this clone itself: Its antigen is still unknown.

Assay: immunoSEQ multiplex PCR; the TCRdb copy retains only in-frame clones and omits some. The sample carries some 410,000 clones, around 92% recorded once. Noted treatment: 19 received Ad26.COV2.S at low or high dose, single or two shots; 5 received placebo; per-sample allocation not given. Sample collection was performed on day 63 after the first vaccine or placebo injection. The donor's status was that of an adult aged 18-55 years in Boston. The V end lost 0 bases, the J end lost 4 bases, and 7 bases lay between the germline ends. Germline-derived CDR1 and CDR2 are WSHSY and SAAADI. The CDR3 is 14 amino acids.

Sequences were derived from peripheral blood, sampled in a trial of Ad26.COV2.S vaccine versus placebo. The chain has TRBV10-2 and TRBJ1-5; perhaps TRBD1 as D (6 bases). The sequence was collected from a person aged 18-60 years who received the Ad26.COV2.S COVID-19 vaccine or a placebo. The CDR3 is CASSESDRNQPQHF. The CDR3 coding sequence is TGCGCCAGCAGTGAGTCGGACAGAAATCAGCCCCAGCATTTT.